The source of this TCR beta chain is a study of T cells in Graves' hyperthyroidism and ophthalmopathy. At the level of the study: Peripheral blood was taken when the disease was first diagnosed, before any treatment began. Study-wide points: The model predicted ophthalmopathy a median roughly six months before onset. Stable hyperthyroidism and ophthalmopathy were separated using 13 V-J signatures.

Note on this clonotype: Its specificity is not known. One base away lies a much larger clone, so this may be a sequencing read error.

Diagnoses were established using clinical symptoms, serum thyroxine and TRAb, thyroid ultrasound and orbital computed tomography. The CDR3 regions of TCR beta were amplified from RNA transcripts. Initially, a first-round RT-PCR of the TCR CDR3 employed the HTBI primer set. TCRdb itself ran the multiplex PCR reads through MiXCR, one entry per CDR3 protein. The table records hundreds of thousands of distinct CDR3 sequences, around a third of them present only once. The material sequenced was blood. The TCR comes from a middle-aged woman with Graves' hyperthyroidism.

The CDR3 protein is CACSFRGWFYGYTF. The CDR3 DNA is TGTGCCTGCAGCTTCAGGGGTTGGTTCTATGGCTACACCTTC. The chain recombines TRBV7-2 with TRBJ1-2; the D gene is possibly TRBD1 (6 bases). Looked up from germline, CDR1 is SGHTA and CDR2 is FQGNSA. CDR3 length equals 14 residues.